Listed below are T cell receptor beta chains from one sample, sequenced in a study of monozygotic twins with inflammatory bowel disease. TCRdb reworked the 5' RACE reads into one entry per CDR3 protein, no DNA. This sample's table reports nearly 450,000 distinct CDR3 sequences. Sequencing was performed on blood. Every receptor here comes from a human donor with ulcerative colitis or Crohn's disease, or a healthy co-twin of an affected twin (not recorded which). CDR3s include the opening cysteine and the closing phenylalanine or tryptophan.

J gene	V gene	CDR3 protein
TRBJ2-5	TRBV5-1	CASSRGLREETQYF
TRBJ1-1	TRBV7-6	CASTIWTGANTEAFF
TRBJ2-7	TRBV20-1	CSASRAGGTYEQYF
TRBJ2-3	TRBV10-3	CAISRSGQGGDTQYF
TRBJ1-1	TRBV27	CASSLSQTIRRTEAFF
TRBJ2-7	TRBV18	CASSPEAVSSYEQYF
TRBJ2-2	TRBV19	CASSMGLANTGELFF
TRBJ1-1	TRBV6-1	CASSTGVGTEAFF
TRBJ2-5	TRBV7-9	CASSSQDRPGETQYF
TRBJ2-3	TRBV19	CASSIVGTSGADTQYF
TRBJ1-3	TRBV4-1	CASSQEAYGLSGNTIYF
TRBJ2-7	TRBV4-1	CASSQGDSQHEQYF
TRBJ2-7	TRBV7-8	CASSPGGALSYEQYF
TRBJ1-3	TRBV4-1	CASSPDRGSGNTIYF
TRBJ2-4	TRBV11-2	CASSFSSLAKNIQYF
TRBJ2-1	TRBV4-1	CASSHHGDEQFF
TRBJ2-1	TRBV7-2	CASSLSGRGGNEQFF